One sample yielded the 19 T cell receptor beta chains listed below, sequenced in a study of shared clonotypes between healthy human individuals. Profiled with immunoSEQ multiplex PCR; TCRdb holds only in-frame clones, not every one. The top ten hold approximately 2% of the sample, which has 550,000 to 850,000 clones, roughly two thirds seen once. Sequencing used memory CD4+ T cells sorted from blood. The subset here: CD45RA-negative fraction. These receptors were collected from a woman in her 30s in good health.

The chain joins TRBV27 to TRBJ1-5; no firm D call. The CDR3 loop spans 15 amino acids. Germline V gene sequence: CDR1 MNHEY, CDR2 SMNVEV (reference sequence). Trimming stripped 3 bases from V and 2 bases from J, with 11 bases between. The DNA of the CDR3 is TGTGCCAGCAGTTTTTTGGGCTACGGCAATCAGCCCCAGCATTTT. Translating it yields CASSFLGYGNQPQHF.

The gene calls are TRBV5-1 and TRBJ2-7, with a weak D call TRBD2 (5 bases). The V end was cut by 4 bases, the J end by 0 bases, with 17 bases between. Germline V lookup: CDR1 SGHRS, CDR2 YFSETQ. CDR3 size: 16 residues. CDR3: CASSTHASSGSYEQYF. CDR3 in DNA: TGCGCCAGCAGCACCCATGCTAGCTCGGGCTCCTACGAGCAGTACTTC.

This chain uses TRBV6-6 with TRBJ2-5; 7 nucleotides agree with TRBD1. Germline lookup yields CDR1 MNHNY and CDR2 SVGAGI (reference sequence). CDR3 size: 14 residues. J was trimmed by 4 bases and V by 3 bases; bases with no gene match: 5. The CDR3, as DNA: TGTGCCAGCAGTTATTCCTCAGGGGGAGAGACCCAGTACTTC. Encoded protein: CASSYSSGGETQYF.

The chain combines TRBV5-1 with TRBJ2-5; weak D call: TRBD1 (5 bases). V was trimmed by 1 base and J by 5 bases, leaving 6 bases between them. Germline-derived CDR1 and CDR2 are SGHRS and YFSETQ. The CDR3 contains 12 residues. The CDR3 DNA sequence: TGCGCCAGCAGCTTGAGGGGCGAGACCCAGTACTTC. Residues: CASSLRGETQYF.

This chain uses TRBV5-1 with TRBJ2-5; D is possibly TRBD1 (6 bases). V gave up 4 bases and J gave up 1 base, with 14 bases separating them. The CDR3 loop spans 15 amino acids. Germline V gene sequence: CDR1 SGHRS, CDR2 YFSETQ. In DNA, the CDR3 is TGCGCCAGCAGCAGGACAGCGGCCCTCCAAGAGACCCAGTACTTC. Translating gives CASSRTAALQETQYF.

The J gene is TRBJ1-5, the V gene TRBV7-2; tentative D call: TRBD1 (5 bases). Germline CDR1 SGHTA, CDR2 FQGNSA. V dropped 4 bases and J dropped 4 bases, with 8 bases sitting between them. The CDR3 consists of 13 residues. The CDR3 protein is CASSSGMNQPQHF. The CDR3 nucleotides are TGTGCCAGCAGCTCAGGGATGAATCAGCCCCAGCATTTT.

The sample holds a few counts of this clone. The V call is TRBV18, the J call TRBJ2-7, with TRBD2 matching 11 bases. The CDR3 consists of 16 residues. With V trimmed by 5 bases and J by 2 bases, 8 bases remained unmatched. Germline lookup yields CDR1 KGHSH and CDR2 LQKENI. This chain's CDR3 is CASSSIAGGHPYEQYF. The CDR3 DNA follows: TGTGCCAGCTCATCAATAGCGGGAGGGCATCCCTACGAGCAGTACTTC.

The chain recombines TRBV7-8 with TRBJ2-7, with D possibly being TRBD1 (5 bases). Trimming shortened V by 5 bases and J by 6 bases, and 14 bases separated the two germline ends. The germline gives CDR1 SGHVS, CDR2 FQNEAQ. This CDR3 spans 13 amino acids. The CDR3 here is CASSKTDSREQYF. CDR3 coding DNA: TGTGCCAGCAGCAAGACCGACAGTCGCGAGCAGTACTTC.

V is TRBV28 and J is TRBJ2-4, with TRBD2 identical over 8 bases. Trimming at V came to 6 bases and at J to 0 bases, leaving 16 bases not matched to a gene. Germline V gene lookup returns CDR1 MDHEN and CDR2 SYDVKM. The CDR3 covers 19 residues. CDR3 in DNA: TGTGCCAGCAGCCAGAGGCTAGCGGGCGTCGCGCTAGCCAAAAACATTCAGTACTTC. Residues: CASSQRLAGVALAKNIQYF.

The chain couples TRBV9 to TRBJ2-1, with 12 nucleotides matching TRBD2. Losses at the gene ends were 0 bases for V and 0 bases for J; bases not matched to a gene: 19. CDR1 SGDLS and CDR2 YYNGEE come from the germline V gene. The CDR3 contains 23 residues. Written as DNA, the CDR3 is TGTGCCAGCAGCGTAGTTCCTCGGGCGGGACTAGCGGGCCGCACCCTCTCCTACAATGAGCAGTTCTTC. It yields the protein CASSVVPRAGLAGRTLSYNEQFF.

This sequence joins TRBV6-6 and TRBJ1-4; possible D gene TRBD1, 5 bases. V lost 2 bases and J lost 0, with 10 bases in between. Per germline, CDR1 MNHNY and CDR2 SVGAGI (reference sequence). CDR3 length: 16 residues. CDR3 protein: CASSYPGGTTNEKLFF. DNA for the CDR3: TGTGCCAGCAGTTACCCCGGGGGGACAACTAATGAAAAACTGTTTTTT.

In its sample, this clone was seen once. J is TRBJ2-1 and V is TRBV7-9, with 16 bases that match TRBD2. V shed 2 bases, J shed 2 bases, and the junction held 6 bases outside the gene matches. Looked up from germline, CDR1 is SEHNR and CDR2 is FQNEAQ (reference sequence). This CDR3 has 19 residues. The CDR3 DNA reads as TGTGCCAGCAGCTTATCCGGGACTAGCGGGAGGGATCCCTACAATGAGCAGTTCTTC. It translates to CASSLSGTSGRDPYNEQFF.

This clone was seen only a few times. CDR3 in amino acids: CASSRSGRENTIYF. The CDR3 DNA reads TGTGCCAGCAGCCGGAGCGGGCGTGAAAACACCATATATTTT. V usage is TRBV16 and J usage is TRBJ1-3; D unresolved. V lost 4 bases and J lost 6, with 13 bases in between. Germline V CDR1 and CDR2: KGHSY, FQNENV. This CDR3 contains 14 residues.

The V call is TRBV19, the J call TRBJ1-5; D is undetermined. This CDR3 is 14 amino acids long. From germline, CDR1 is LNHDA and CDR2 SQIVND (reference sequence). Trimming took 5 bases from V and 0 from J, leaving 8 bases between them. The CDR3 region is CASSRYDSNQPQHF. The CDR3 nucleotides read TGTGCCAGTAGTCGGTACGATAGCAATCAGCCCCAGCATTTT.

Worth noting for this clone: The junction does not match germline at one end; this may be a read error. The J gene is TRBJ1-4, the V gene TRBV7-2; 7 nucleotides line up with TRBD1. This CDR3 region has 14 residues. The germline gives CDR1 SGHTA, CDR2 FQGNSA. The DNA for the CDR3 is TGTGCCAGCAGTTCTCGACAGGGTAATGACAAACTGTTTTTT. It specifies CASSSRQGNDKLFF. Based on the CDR3 plus reference TRBV7-2 and TRBJ1-4, the full variable domain is GAGVSQSPSNKVTEKGKDVELRCDPISGHTALYWYRQSLGQGLEFLIYFQGNSAPDKSGLPSDRFSAERTGGSVSTLTIQRTQQEDSAVYLCASSSRQGNDKLFFGSGTQLSVL.

The rearrangement joins TRBV14 to TRBJ2-3; TRBD2 matches 9 bases. This CDR3 region has 16 residues. The trim removed 1 base at V and 6 bases at J, leaving 8 bases unmatched. Germline loops: CDR1 SGHDN, CDR2 FVKESK. The CDR3 DNA reads as TGTGCCAGCAGCCAAGGCTTAGCGGGGGCCGGGGATACGCAGTATTTT. Amino acid sequence: CASSQGLAGAGDTQYF. Full variable domain (remainder filled in from reference TRBV14 and TRBJ2-3): EAGVTQFPSHSVIEKGQTVTLRCDPISGHDNLYWYRRVMGKEIKFLLHFVKESKQDESGMPNNRFLAERTGGTYSTLKVQPAELEDSGVYFCASSQGLAGAGDTQYFGPGTRLTVL.

This clone turned up a few times. The DNA of the CDR3 is TGTGCCAGCAGCACCTTCCGGGAGACCTACGAGCAGTACTTC. Protein: CASSTFRETYEQYF. V usage is TRBV5-4 and J usage is TRBJ2-7, with D perhaps matching TRBD2 (6 bases). The CDR3 has 14 residues. Germline V CDR1 and CDR2: SGHNT, YYREEE (reference sequence). The germline V and J ends were trimmed by 4 bases and 2 bases, with 13 bases remaining between them.

The genes are TRBV11-2 and TRBJ1-1; TRBD1 aligns across 7 bases. Trimming cost V 5 bases and J 5 bases; bases outside gene matches: 8. The germline V gene encodes CDR1 SGHAT and CDR2 FQNNGV. This CDR3 has 14 residues. Written as DNA, the CDR3 is TGTGCCAGCAGCCTACTCGACAGGGAGACTGAAGCTTTCTTT. Its protein is CASSLLDRETEAFF.

This chain joins TRBV11-1 and TRBJ1-1; 7 bases map to TRBD1. J lost 10 bases, V lost 3 bases, and 5 bases had no gene match. The CDR3 extends over 12 amino acids. Per germline, CDR1 SGHAT and CDR2 FQDESV (reference sequence). The CDR3 sequence is CASSLRQGSAFF. CDR3 DNA sequence: TGTGCCAGCAGCTTGAGACAGGGTTCAGCTTTCTTT.